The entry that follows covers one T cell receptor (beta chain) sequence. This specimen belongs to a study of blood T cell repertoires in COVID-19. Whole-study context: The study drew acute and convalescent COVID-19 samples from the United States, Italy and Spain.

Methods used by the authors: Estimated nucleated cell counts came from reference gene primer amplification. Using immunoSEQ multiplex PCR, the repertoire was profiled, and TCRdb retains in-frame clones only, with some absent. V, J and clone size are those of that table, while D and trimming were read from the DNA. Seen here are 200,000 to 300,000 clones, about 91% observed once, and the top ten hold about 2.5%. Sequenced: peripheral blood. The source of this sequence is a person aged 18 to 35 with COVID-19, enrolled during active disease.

This chain's CDR3 is CASSLHPGLEFF. DNA for the CDR3: TGTGCCAGCAGCCTCCACCCGGGACTAGAGTTCTTC. The chain couples TRBV5-5 to TRBJ2-1, with 8 bases identical to TRBD2. After removal of 4 bases from V and 14 bases from J, the junction contained 8 bases not matched to a gene. This CDR3 spans 12 amino acids. The germline V gene encodes CDR1 SGHKS and CDR2 YYEKEE (reference sequence).